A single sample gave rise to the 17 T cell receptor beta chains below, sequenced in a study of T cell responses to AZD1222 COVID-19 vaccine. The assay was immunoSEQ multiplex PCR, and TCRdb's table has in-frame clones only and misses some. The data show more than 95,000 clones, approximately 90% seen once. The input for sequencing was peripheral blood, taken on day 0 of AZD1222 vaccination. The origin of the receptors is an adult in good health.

CDR3 protein: CASSQDPGQAYEQYF. CDR3 nucleotides: TGCGCCAGCAGCCAGGACCCGGGACAGGCCTACGAGCAGTACTTC. V and J are TRBV5-1 and TRBJ2-7; 8 bases are a match to TRBD1. Looked up from germline, CDR1 is SGHRS and CDR2 is YFSETQ. The trim removed 4 bases at V and 2 bases at J, leaving 8 bases unmatched. The CDR3 loop spans 15 amino acids.

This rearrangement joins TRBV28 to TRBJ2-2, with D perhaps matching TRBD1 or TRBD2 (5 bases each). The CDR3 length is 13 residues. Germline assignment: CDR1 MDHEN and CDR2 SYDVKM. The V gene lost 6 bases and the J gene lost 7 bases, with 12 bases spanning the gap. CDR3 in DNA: TGTGCCAGCAGCCCCCCGAGGGGCGGGGAGCTGTTTTTT. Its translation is CASSPPRGGELFF.

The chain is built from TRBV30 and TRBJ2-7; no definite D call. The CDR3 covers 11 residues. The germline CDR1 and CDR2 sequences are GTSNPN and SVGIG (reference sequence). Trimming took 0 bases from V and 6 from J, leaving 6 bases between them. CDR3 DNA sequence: TGTGCCTGGAGTGTACTTGCCGAGCAGTACTTC. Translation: CAWSVLAEQYF.

The CDR3 nucleotides read TGTGCCAGCAGTTCACAGGCGTTCTATGGCTACACCTTC. This translates into CASSSQAFYGYTF. The V and J genes are TRBV28 and TRBJ1-2, with D perhaps TRBD1 (5 bases). In germline, CDR1 is MDHEN, CDR2 SYDVKM. Trimming pared 4 bases from V and 4 bases from J, leaving 10 bases between. This CDR3 spans 13 amino acids.

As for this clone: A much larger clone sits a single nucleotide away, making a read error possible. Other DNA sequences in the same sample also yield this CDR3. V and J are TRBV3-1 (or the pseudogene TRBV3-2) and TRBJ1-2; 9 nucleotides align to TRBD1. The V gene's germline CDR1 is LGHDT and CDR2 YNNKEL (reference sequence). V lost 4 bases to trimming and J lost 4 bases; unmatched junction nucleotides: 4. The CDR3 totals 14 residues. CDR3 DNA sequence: TGTGCCAGCAGCCCGGGGACAGGGAGCTATGGCTACACCTTC. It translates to CASSPGTGSYGYTF.

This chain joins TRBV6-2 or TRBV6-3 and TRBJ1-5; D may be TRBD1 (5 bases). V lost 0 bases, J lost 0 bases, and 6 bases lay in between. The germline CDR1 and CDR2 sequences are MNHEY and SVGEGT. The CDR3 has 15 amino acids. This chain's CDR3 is CASSYSRGSNQPQHF. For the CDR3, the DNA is TGTGCCAGCAGTTACTCGAGGGGTAGCAATCAGCCCCAGCATTTT.

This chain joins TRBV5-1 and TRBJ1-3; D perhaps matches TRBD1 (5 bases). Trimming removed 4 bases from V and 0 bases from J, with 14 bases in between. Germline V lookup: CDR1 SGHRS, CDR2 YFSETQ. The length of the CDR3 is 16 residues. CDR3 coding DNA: TGCGCCAGCAGCACCGCCTTGGGGGTCTCTGGAAACACCATATATTTT. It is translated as CASSTALGVSGNTIYF.

CDR3 region: CATSRDKNTEAFF. CDR3 coding DNA: TGTGCCACCAGCAGAGACAAGAACACTGAAGCTTTCTTT. The rearrangement joins TRBV15 to TRBJ1-1; D ambiguous. Trimming removed 0 bases from V and 1 base from J, with 3 bases in between. Germline V gives CDR1 LNHNV, CDR2 YYDKDF (reference sequence). The CDR3 covers 13 residues. Filled out from reference TRBV15 and TRBJ1-1, the complete variable domain reads DAMVIQNPRYQVTQFGKPVTLSCSQTLNHNVMYWYQQKSSQAPKLLFHYYDKDFNNEADTPDNFQSRRPNTSFCFLDIRSPGLGDTAMYLCATSRDKNTEAFFGQGTRLTVV.

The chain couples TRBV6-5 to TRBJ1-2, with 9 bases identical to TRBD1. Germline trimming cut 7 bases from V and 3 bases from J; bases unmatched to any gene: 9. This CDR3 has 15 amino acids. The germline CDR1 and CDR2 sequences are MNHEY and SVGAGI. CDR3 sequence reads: CASTLTGGADYGYTF. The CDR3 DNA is TGTGCCAGCACCCTTACAGGGGGCGCCGACTATGGCTACACCTTC.

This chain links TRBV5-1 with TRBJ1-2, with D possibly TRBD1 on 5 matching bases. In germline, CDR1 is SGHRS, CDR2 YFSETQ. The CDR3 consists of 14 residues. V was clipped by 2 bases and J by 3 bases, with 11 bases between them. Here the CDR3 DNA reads TGCGCCAGCAGCTTAAACGTAGGGGACTATGGCTACACCTTC. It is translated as CASSLNVGDYGYTF.

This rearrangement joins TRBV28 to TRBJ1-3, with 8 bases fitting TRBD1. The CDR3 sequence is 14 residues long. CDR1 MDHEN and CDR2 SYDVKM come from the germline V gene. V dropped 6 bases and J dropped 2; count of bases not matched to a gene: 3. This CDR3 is CASRSGGPGNTIYF. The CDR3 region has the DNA TGTGCCAGCAGATCAGGGGGCCCTGGAAACACCATATATTTT.

CDR3: CASRSPGRGNYGYTF. In DNA, the CDR3 is TGTGCCAGCAGATCCCCGGGACGTGGTAACTATGGCTACACCTTC. V usage is TRBV28 and J usage is TRBJ1-2; TRBD1 might be the D (5 bases). The germline gives CDR1 MDHEN, CDR2 SYDVKM. The CDR3 extends over 15 amino acids. V lost 6 bases and J lost 1, with 15 bases in between.

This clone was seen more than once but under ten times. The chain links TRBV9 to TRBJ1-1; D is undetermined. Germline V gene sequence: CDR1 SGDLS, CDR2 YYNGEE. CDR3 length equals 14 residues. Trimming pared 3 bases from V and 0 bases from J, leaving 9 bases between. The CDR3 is CASSAALVNTEAFF. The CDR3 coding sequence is TGTGCCAGCAGCGCGGCCCTTGTGAACACTGAAGCTTTCTTT.

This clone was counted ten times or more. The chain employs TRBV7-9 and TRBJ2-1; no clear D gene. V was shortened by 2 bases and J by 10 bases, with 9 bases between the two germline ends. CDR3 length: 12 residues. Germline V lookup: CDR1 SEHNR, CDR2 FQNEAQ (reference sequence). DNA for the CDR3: TGTGCCAGCAGCTTACAAGGATGGGAGCAGTTCTTC. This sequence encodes CASSLQGWEQFF.

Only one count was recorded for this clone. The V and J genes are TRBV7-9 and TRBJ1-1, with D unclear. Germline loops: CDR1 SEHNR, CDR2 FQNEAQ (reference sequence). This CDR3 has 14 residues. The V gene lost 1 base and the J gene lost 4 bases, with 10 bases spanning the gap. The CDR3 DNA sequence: TGTGCCAGCAGCTTAGGCTCTCGGTTCACTGAAGCTTTCTTT. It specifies CASSLGSRFTEAFF. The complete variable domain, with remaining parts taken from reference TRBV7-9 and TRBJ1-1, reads DTGVSQNPRHKITKRGQNVTFRCDPISEHNRLYWYRQTLGQGPEFLTYFQNEAQLEKSRLLSDRFSAERPKGSFSTLEIQRTEQGDSAMYLCASSLGSRFTEAFFGQGTRLTVV.

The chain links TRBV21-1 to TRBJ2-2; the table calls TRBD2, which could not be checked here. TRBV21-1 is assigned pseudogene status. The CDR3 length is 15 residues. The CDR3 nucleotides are TGTGCCAGCAGCATCCTGGGACCCGGGGGCGGGGAGCTGTTTTTT. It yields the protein CASSILGPGGGELFF.

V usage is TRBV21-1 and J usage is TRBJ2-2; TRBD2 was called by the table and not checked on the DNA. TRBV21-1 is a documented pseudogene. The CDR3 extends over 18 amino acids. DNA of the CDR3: TGTGCCAGCAGCAAAGAGCCTAGCGGGGGACCGAACACCGGGGAGCTGTTTTTT. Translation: CASSKEPSGGPNTGELFF.